The 22 T cell receptor beta chains below all came from one sample that was sequenced in a study of T-cell memory formation after mild COVID-19. TCRdb re-called the 5' RACE reads with MiXCR, one entry per CDR3 protein. Found here are hundreds of thousands of distinct CDR3 sequences, 20% to 25% of them singletons; the top ten hold approximately 8%. Specimen: PBMCs or a T cell subset sorted from them (not recorded which). The receptors originated from an adult woman who had mild COVID-19 (a few samples of this study predate the infection). Cell type and time point are not known.

The V call is TRBV5-1, the J call TRBJ2-5; 7 bases fit TRBD1. V gave up 4 bases and J gave up 2 bases; unmatched junction bases: 11. The CDR3 is made up of 16 amino acids. Germline V gene sequence: CDR1 SGHRS, CDR2 YFSETQ. The CDR3 DNA reads TGCGCCAGCAGCAGGGCTCCGACAGGGCTACAAGAGACCCAGTACTTC. It translates to CASSRAPTGLQETQYF.

The genes are TRBV6-5 and TRBJ1-4; D might be TRBD1 (6 bases). The germline V gene encodes CDR1 MNHEY and CDR2 SVGAGI. V was clipped by 6 bases and J by 7 bases, with 21 bases between them. CDR3 length: 16 residues. The DNA of the CDR3 is TGTGCCAGCAGCCCCCGGTGGACAGCTTTTCGTGAAAAACTGTTTTTT. Residues: CASSPRWTAFREKLFF.

This clonotype was detected many times. The chain links TRBV20-1 to TRBJ2-3, with 8 positions matching TRBD1. The CDR3 is made up of 17 amino acids. The germline V gene encodes CDR1 DFQATT and CDR2 SNEGSKA (reference sequence). The V gene end was trimmed by 3 bases and the J gene end by 0 bases; junction bases not matched to a gene: 11. The CDR3 loop reads CSASPPTGTGSTDTQYF. The CDR3 DNA sequence: TGCAGTGCTAGCCCACCCACCGGGACAGGAAGCACAGATACGCAGTATTTT.

The V and J genes are TRBV7-2 and TRBJ2-1, with 8 bases matching TRBD1. The germline CDR1 and CDR2 sequences are SGHTA and FQGNSA. After removal of 1 base from V and 5 bases from J, the junction contained 4 bases not matched to a gene. CDR3 length: 15 residues. The CDR3 reads CASSLGSGGHNEQFF. Here the CDR3 DNA reads TGTGCCAGCAGCTTAGGATCAGGGGGCCACAATGAGCAGTTCTTC. The entire variable domain, with the rest obtained from reference TRBV7-2 and TRBJ2-1, is as follows: GAGVSQSPSNKVTEKGKDVELRCDPISGHTALYWYRQSLGQGLEFLIYFQGNSAPDKSGLPSDRFSAERTGGSVSTLTIQRTQQEDSAVYLCASSLGSGGHNEQFFGPGTRLTVL.

The rearrangement uses TRBV27 and TRBJ2-3; 8 bases map to TRBD2. The CDR3 loop spans 15 amino acids. Looked up from germline, CDR1 is MNHEY and CDR2 is SMNVEV (reference sequence). The trim removed 7 bases at V and 4 bases at J, leaving 10 bases unmatched. The CDR3 nucleotides are TGTGCCAGCAATCAAATTGCGGGAGGAGCAGATACGCAGTATTTT. Protein sequence: CASNQIAGGADTQYF.

The chain carries TRBV6-5 and TRBJ1-3; D uncertain. The CDR3 has 16 amino acids. Germline CDR1 is MNHEY and CDR2 is SVGAGI. V dropped 2 bases and J dropped 0 bases, with 11 bases sitting between them. This CDR3 reads CASSYGPGLSGNTIYF. The CDR3 nucleotides read TGTGCCAGCAGTTACGGGCCAGGCCTCTCTGGAAACACCATATATTTT.

This rearrangement joins TRBV10-3 to TRBJ1-1, with D perhaps TRBD1 (6 bases). V shed 5 bases and J shed 5 bases, with 15 bases lying between them. The CDR3 loop spans 14 amino acids. Germline CDR1 reads ENHRY; CDR2 reads SYGVKD. In DNA, the CDR3 is TGTGCCATCAGTCTTTACAGGGAGGGGACTGAAGCTTTCTTT. It is translated as CAISLYREGTEAFF.

The chain couples TRBV12-3 or TRBV12-4 to TRBJ1-1; D gene uncertain. With 6 bases removed from V and 11 bases from J, the gap between germline ends came to 28 bases. The CDR3 is 16 residues long. CDR3 in amino acids: CASSHPNRETYETAFF. The CDR3 nucleotides are TGTGCCAGCAGCCATCCAAACCGGGAGACTTACGAAACGGCTTTCTTT.

The chain couples TRBV5-1 to TRBJ1-1, with D unclear. Germline V gene sequence: CDR1 SGHRS, CDR2 YFSETQ. This CDR3 has 14 amino acids. The V gene lost 4 bases and the J gene lost 1 base, with 11 bases spanning the gap. CDR3 bases: TGCGCCAGCAGCAGGTATCCTCCGAACACTGAAGCTTTCTTT. It translates to CASSRYPPNTEAFF.

This chain uses TRBV20-1 with TRBJ2-1; D assignment may be TRBD1 or TRBD2 (6 bases each). The CDR3 spans 15 residues. Trimming removed 6 bases at V and 0 bases at J, with 15 bases between. The germline gives CDR1 DFQATT, CDR2 SNEGSKA (reference sequence). The CDR3 DNA follows: TGCAGTGCCCGAGGGGGGTCCAGCTCCTACAATGAGCAGTTCTTC. Translated, it gives CSARGGSSSYNEQFF.

In its sample, this clonotype was seen a few times. The chain links TRBV29-1 to TRBJ2-7; TRBD2 might be the D (5 bases). The CDR3 has 12 amino acids. Germline V lookup: CDR1 SQVTM, CDR2 ANQGSEA. V shed 4 bases and J shed 0 bases, with 7 bases lying between them. In DNA, the CDR3 is TGCAGCGTTGGCCGGGACTCCTACGAGCAGTACTTC. This translates into CSVGRDSYEQYF.

The CDR3 spells CASSGTSYQETQYF. CDR3 in DNA: TGTGCCAGCAGTGGGACATCGTACCAAGAGACCCAGTACTTC. The V call is TRBV25-1, the J call TRBJ2-5; TRBD1 might be the D (5 bases). The ends were cut back, 4 bases at V and 0 bases at J, with 9 bases in the middle. The CDR3 is 14 residues long. Germline CDR1 reads MGHDK; CDR2 reads SYGVNS.

The sample holds a few counts of this clonotype. V usage is TRBV20-1 and J usage is TRBJ2-7, with TRBD1 identical over 7 bases. Germline lookup yields CDR1 DFQATT and CDR2 SNEGSKA (reference sequence). J gave up 1 base and V 3 bases, and 9 bases lay outside the gene matches. CDR3 size: 15 residues. The CDR3 coding sequence is TGCAGTGCTAGCTCGACTTTGGGACAGTCCTACGAGCAGTACTTC. The encoded protein is CSASSTLGQSYEQYF.

The chain employs TRBV20-1 and TRBJ1-1; D not resolved. Germline V gives CDR1 DFQATT, CDR2 SNEGSKA (reference sequence). The CDR3 consists of 13 residues. V lost 2 bases, J lost 2 bases, and 9 bases lay in between. This CDR3 is CSARTELNTEAFF. DNA for the CDR3: TGCAGTGCTAGAACAGAGCTTAACACTGAAGCTTTCTTT.

The chain joins TRBV11-2 to TRBJ1-1; TRBD1 might be the D (5 bases). Germline V gene sequence: CDR1 SGHAT, CDR2 FQNNGV. The CDR3 spans 15 residues. V was trimmed by 8 bases and J by 1 base, leaving 17 bases between them. CDR3 bases: TGTGCCAGCCGACTAACTACAGGCCGGAACACTGAAGCTTTCTTT. Its translation: CASRLTTGRNTEAFF.

Ten or more counts support this clonotype. This sequence joins TRBV7-6 and TRBJ1-3; D unclear. Germline CDR1 is SGHVS and CDR2 is FNYEAQ. Trimming left V 5 bases short and J 2 bases short, with 13 bases between. This CDR3 contains 15 residues. CDR3 protein: CASSVEPVTGNTIYF. In DNA form, the CDR3 reads TGTGCCAGCAGCGTGGAACCGGTAACTGGAAACACCATATATTTT.

CDR3: CASSHVLALTGELFF. DNA of the CDR3: TGCGCCAGCAGCCATGTACTAGCGCTTACCGGGGAGCTGTTTTTT. The chain recombines TRBV4-3 with TRBJ2-2; 7 bases align to TRBD2. CDR1 is LGHNA, CDR2 YSLEER, per germline. This CDR3 region has 15 residues. V trimming: 3 bases; J trimming: 5 bases; junction bases outside the gene matches: 6.

This clonotype occurred a few times. The chain carries TRBV29-1 and TRBJ1-6; the match to TRBD1 covers 10 bases. V lost 7 bases, J lost 5 bases, and 2 bases stayed unmatched. Germline assignment: CDR1 SQVTM and CDR2 ANQGSEA. The CDR3 totals 13 residues. The CDR3 here is CSAGTGDNSPLHF. Here the CDR3 DNA reads TGCAGCGCTGGGACAGGGGATAATTCACCCCTCCACTTT.

The gene calls are TRBV6-5 and TRBJ1-2, with no clear D. The germline V gene encodes CDR1 MNHEY and CDR2 SVGAGI. V shed 4 bases and J shed 8 bases, with 8 bases lying between them. The CDR3 runs 11 residues. CDR3 region: CASSFGRGYTF. The DNA for the CDR3 is TGTGCCAGCAGTTTTGGCCGGGGCTACACCTTC.

This clonotype was seen many times. The chain combines TRBV27 with TRBJ2-7; possible D gene TRBD1, 5 bases. V lost 2 bases and J 4 bases, leaving 12 bases between the germline ends. CDR3 length: 14 residues. Per the germline V gene, CDR1 is MNHEY and CDR2 is SMNVEV (reference sequence). CDR3 DNA sequence: TGTGCCAGCAGTTTAGGGCAGGGTGGGTACGAGCAGTACTTC. This codes for CASSLGQGGYEQYF.

This clonotype was counted a few times. This chain connects TRBV10-3 to TRBJ1-1, with TRBD1 matching 9 bases. Germline CDR1 reads ENHRY; CDR2 reads SYGVKD. The CDR3 covers 14 residues. The trim removed 4 bases at V and 5 bases at J, leaving 5 bases unmatched. This CDR3 is CAISGQGVRTEAFF. As DNA, the CDR3 is TGTGCCATCAGTGGACAGGGGGTGAGGACTGAAGCTTTCTTT.

This clonotype came up a few times. The J gene is TRBJ2-1, the V gene TRBV12-3 or TRBV12-4; 8 bases match TRBD2. V trimming: 3 bases; J trimming: 10 bases; junction bases outside the gene matches: 11. This CDR3 has 15 residues. The CDR3 is CASSLMPGLEYEQFF. The CDR3 DNA reads TGTGCCAGCAGTTTGATGCCGGGACTAGAATACGAGCAGTTCTTC.